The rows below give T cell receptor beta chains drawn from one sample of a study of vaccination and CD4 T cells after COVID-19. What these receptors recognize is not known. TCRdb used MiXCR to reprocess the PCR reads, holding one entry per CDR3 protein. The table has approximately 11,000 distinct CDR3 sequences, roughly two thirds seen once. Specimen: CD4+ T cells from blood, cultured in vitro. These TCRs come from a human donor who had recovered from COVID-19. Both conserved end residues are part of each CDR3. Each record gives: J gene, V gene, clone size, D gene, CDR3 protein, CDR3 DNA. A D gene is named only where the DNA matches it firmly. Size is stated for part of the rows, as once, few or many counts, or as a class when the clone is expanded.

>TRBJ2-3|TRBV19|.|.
CASSPRDATDTQYF
TGTGCCAGTAGTCCCCGGGACGCCACAGATACGCAGTATTTT
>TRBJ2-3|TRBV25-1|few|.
CASSEGGARDTQYF
TGTGCCAGCAGTGAGGGGGGGGCACGGGATACGCAGTATTTT
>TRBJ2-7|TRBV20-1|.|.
CSGSDGSYEQYF
TGCAGCGGGTCGGACGGCTCCTACGAGCAGTACTTC
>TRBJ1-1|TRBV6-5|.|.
CASSYSAVRGLHTEAFF
TGTGCCAGCAGTTACTCGGCAGTTAGGGGGTTGCACACTGAAGCTTTCTTT
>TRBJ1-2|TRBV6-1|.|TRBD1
CASSRQGAYGYTF
TGTGCCAGCAGCCGACAGGGGGCCTATGGCTACACCTTC
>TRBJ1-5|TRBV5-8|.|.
CASSLGPTSNQPQHF
TGTGCCAGCAGCTTGGGACCGACTAGCAATCAGCCCCAGCATTTT
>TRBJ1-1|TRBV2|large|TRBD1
CASYRGSWNTEAFF
TGTGCCAGCTACAGGGGGAGTTGGAACACTGAAGCTTTCTTT
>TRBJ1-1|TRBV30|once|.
CAWTQRVTEAFF
TGTGCCTGGACCCAAAGGGTTACTGAAGCTTTCTTT
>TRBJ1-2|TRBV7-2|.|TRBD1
CASSPGQGPYYGYTF
TGTGCCAGCAGCCCCGGACAGGGGCCTTACTATGGCTACACCTTC
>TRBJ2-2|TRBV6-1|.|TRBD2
CASSELAGNTGELFF
TGTGCCAGCAGTGAACTAGCGGGGAACACCGGGGAGCTGTTTTTT
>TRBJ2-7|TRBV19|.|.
CASRAQGRRDEQYF
TGTGCCAGTAGGGCCCAGGGGAGGCGTGACGAGCAGTACTTC
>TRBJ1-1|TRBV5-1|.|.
CASSAQGLNTEAFF
TGCGCCAGCAGCGCCCAGGGGTTGAACACTGAAGCTTTCTTT
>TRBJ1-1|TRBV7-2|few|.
CASSLGGLGEAFF
TGTGCCAGCAGCTTAGGAGGGCTCGGGGAAGCTTTCTTT
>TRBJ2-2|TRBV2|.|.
CASSEARGRTGELFF
TGTGCCAGCAGTGAAGCTAGGGGCAGAACCGGGGAGCTGTTTTTT
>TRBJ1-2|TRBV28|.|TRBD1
CASEGQGVRGYTF
TGTGCCAGCGAGGGACAGGGTGTTCGCGGCTACACCTTC
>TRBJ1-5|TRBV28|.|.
CASSMGGEGVQPQHF
TGTGCCAGCAGTATGGGTGGGGAGGGGGTTCAGCCCCAGCATTTT
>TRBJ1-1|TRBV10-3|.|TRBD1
CAISDQTGGTEAFF
TGTGCCATCAGTGACCAGACAGGGGGTACTGAAGCTTTCTTT
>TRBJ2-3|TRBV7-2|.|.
CASRTGISTDTQYF
TGTGCCAGCCGAACAGGCATCAGCACAGATACGCAGTATTTT
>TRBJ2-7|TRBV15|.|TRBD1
CATSRGDRAHEQYF
TGTGCCACCAGCAGAGGGGACAGGGCTCACGAGCAGTACTTC
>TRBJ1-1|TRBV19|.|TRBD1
CASIPGTVDRKAFF
TGTGCCAGTATCCCCGGGACAGTGGATAGGAAAGCTTTCTTT
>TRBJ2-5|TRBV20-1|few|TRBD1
CSARRGTGEETQYF
TGCAGTGCTAGGAGGGGGACAGGGGAAGAGACCCAGTACTTC
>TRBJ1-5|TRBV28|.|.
CASRTGIQPQHF
TGTGCCAGCAGAACGGGGATCCAGCCCCAGCATTTT
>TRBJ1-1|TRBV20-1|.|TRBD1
CSAREGTGWGTEAFF
TGCAGTGCTAGAGAGGGGACAGGGTGGGGCACTGAAGCTTTCTTT
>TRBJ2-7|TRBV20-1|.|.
CSARGGLRLNYEQYF
TGCAGTGCTAGAGGAGGCCTACGACTAAACTACGAGCAGTACTTC
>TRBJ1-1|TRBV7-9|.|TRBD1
CASSSRGQEAFF
TGTGCCAGCAGCTCACGGGGACAGGAAGCTTTCTTT
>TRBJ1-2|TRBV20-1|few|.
CSASPSAGNYGYTF
TGCAGTGCTAGCCCCAGTGCGGGCAACTATGGCTACACCTTC
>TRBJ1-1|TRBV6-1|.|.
CASTRQIEELGAFF
TGTGCCAGCACCCGACAAATCGAAGAGCTAGGAGCTTTCTTT
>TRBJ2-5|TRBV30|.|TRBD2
CAWSLDGGGAGETQYF
TGTGCCTGGAGTCTCGACGGCGGGGGGGCCGGGGAGACCCAGTACTTC
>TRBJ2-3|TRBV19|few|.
CASSTRGFGTDTQYF
TGTGCCAGTAGTACCAGGGGTTTCGGCACAGATACGCAGTATTTT
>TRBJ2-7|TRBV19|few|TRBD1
CASSPGQGLSSYEQYF
TGTGCCAGTAGCCCTGGACAGGGTCTGAGCTCCTACGAGCAGTACTTC
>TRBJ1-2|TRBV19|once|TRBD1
CASSIDRGSGTGLGYGYTF
TGTGCCAGTAGTATAGATCGGGGATCCGGGACAGGGTTGGGCTATGGCTACACCTTC
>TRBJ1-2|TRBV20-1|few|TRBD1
CSAFSRTGRAGIGGYTF
TGCAGTGCTTTTTCTCGGACAGGGAGGGCTGGGATCGGGGGCTACACCTTC
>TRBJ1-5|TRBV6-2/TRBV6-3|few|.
CASGQYGYQPQHF
TGTGCCAGCGGACAGTATGGATATCAGCCCCAGCATTTT
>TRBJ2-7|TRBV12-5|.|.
CASGLEAGPHYEQYF
TGTGCTAGTGGTTTGGAGGCAGGGCCCCACTACGAGCAGTACTTC